The 11 T cell receptor beta chains below come from one sample, sequenced in a study of cytomegalovirus exposure and HLA in healthy donors. Primers for the PCR totalled 60 Vbeta and 13 Jbeta. This table comes from immunoSEQ multiplex PCR, and its TCRdb copy is limited to in-frame clones, with some not included. The sample carries 60,000 to 75,000 clones, roughly 66% recorded once. Sequenced: PBMCs. The receptor set was obtained from a woman in her fifties or sixties in good health and CMV-seronegative.

V gene TRBV9 combines with J gene TRBJ2-1; TRBD2 matches 8 bases. This CDR3 spans 13 amino acids. V gave up 4 bases and J gave up 8 bases; unmatched junction bases: 5. The germline CDR1 and CDR2 sequences are SGDLS and YYNGEE. CDR3 coding DNA: TGTGCCAGCAGCCCGGGACTAGGATATGAGCAGTTCTTC. This encodes CASSPGLGYEQFF.

The table lists this clone with many counts. The rearrangement uses TRBV30 and TRBJ2-3, with D tentatively TRBD2 (5 bases). In germline, CDR1 is GTSNPN, CDR2 SVGIG (reference sequence). CDR3 size: 11 residues. The CDR3 sequence is CATKRGDTQYF. CDR3 nucleotides: TGTGCGACCAAGCGCGGGGATACGCAGTATTTT.

This clone occurred once. This chain connects TRBV11-3 to TRBJ1-4, with D uncertain. The V end was cut by 4 bases, the J end by 7 bases, with 7 bases between. Per germline, CDR1 SGHNT and CDR2 YENEEA. CDR3 length: 12 residues. The CDR3 protein is CASSSPGEKLFF. The DNA of the CDR3 is TGTGCCAGCAGCTCTCCCGGTGAAAAACTGTTTTTT. Drawing the rest from reference TRBV11-3 and TRBJ1-4, the complete variable domain is EAGVVQSPRYKIIEKKQPVAFWCNPISGHNTLYWYLQNLGQGPELLIRYENEEAVDDSQLPKDRFSAERLKGVDSTLKIQPAELGDSAVYLCASSSPGEKLFFGSGTQLSVL.

This clone showed up just once. This chain joins TRBV5-1 and TRBJ2-1; 9 bases agree with TRBD2. The germline V gene encodes CDR1 SGHRS and CDR2 YFSETQ. The CDR3 contains 16 residues. J was trimmed by 0 bases and V by 4 bases; bases with no gene match: 5. This CDR3 is CASSLPAGGSYNEQFF. CDR3 nucleotide sequence: TGCGCCAGCAGCCTCCCAGCGGGAGGCTCCTACAATGAGCAGTTCTTC.

This rearrangement joins TRBV28 to TRBJ1-3, with D maybe TRBD1 (5 bases). CDR1 and CDR2 (germline): MDHEN, SYDVKM. V lost 7 bases, J lost 2 bases, and 18 bases lay in between. This CDR3 spans 16 amino acids. The CDR3 DNA reads TGTGCCAGCAACACGCTGCCAGGGTTTGCTGGAAACACCATATATTTT. This sequence encodes CASNTLPGFAGNTIYF.

The V gene is TRBV7-3, the J gene TRBJ2-3, with TRBD2 identical over 12 bases. From germline, CDR1 is SGHTA and CDR2 FQGTGA. V trimming: 2 bases; J trimming: 6 bases; junction bases outside the gene matches: 3. This CDR3 has 15 residues. The CDR3 DNA reads as TGTGCCAGCAGCTTAGGACTAGCGGGAATGGATACGCAGTATTTT. This codes for CASSLGLAGMDTQYF.

The chain couples TRBV28 to TRBJ1-2; D perhaps matches TRBD1 (6 bases). CDR1 is MDHEN and CDR2 is SYDVKM in the germline V gene. V lost 7 bases and J 5 bases, leaving 11 bases between the germline ends. This CDR3 has 12 amino acids. CDR3 loop: CASNGQKYGYTF. The CDR3 coding sequence is TGTGCCAGCAATGGACAGAAATATGGCTACACCTTC.

The chain couples TRBV5-6 to TRBJ2-7; 7 nucleotides agree with TRBD1. V was pared by 4 bases and J by 6 bases, with 7 bases of the junction left unmatched. The CDR3 sequence is 13 residues long. CDR1 is SGHDT, CDR2 YYEEEE, per germline. CDR3 sequence: CASSMTGYPEQYF. As DNA, the CDR3 is TGTGCCAGCAGCATGACAGGGTACCCCGAGCAGTACTTC. Full variable domain (missing parts from reference TRBV5-6 and TRBJ2-7): DAGVTQSPTHLIKTRGQQVTLRCSPKSGHDTVSWYQQALGQGPQFIFQYYEEEERQRGNFPDRFSGHQFPNYSSELNVNALLLGDSALYLCASSMTGYPEQYFGPGTRLTVT.

The chain couples TRBV30 to TRBJ1-1; perhaps TRBD1 as D (5 bases). Germline V gene lookup returns CDR1 GTSNPN and CDR2 SVGIG (reference sequence). The CDR3 is made up of 13 amino acids. Trimming took 8 bases from V and 10 from J, leaving 23 bases between them. The CDR3 spells CAREEGSGRRAFF. CDR3 DNA sequence: TGTGCCCGGGAGGAAGGGTCAGGGCGTCGAGCTTTCTTT. Supplemented by reference TRBV30 and TRBJ1-1, the full variable domain reads SQTIHQWPATLVQPVGSPLSLECTVEGTSNPNLYWYRQAAGRGLQLLFYSVGIGQISSEVPQNLSASRPQDRQFILSSKKLLLSDSGFYLCAREEGSGRRAFFGQGTRLTVV.

The chain has TRBV28 and TRBJ1-1; TRBD1 might be the D (5 bases). V gave up 1 base and J gave up 6 bases, with 15 bases separating them. Germline V gene sequence: CDR1 MDHEN, CDR2 SYDVKM. The CDR3 spans 15 residues. The DNA of the CDR3 is TGTGCCAGCAGTTTATTAGGAGGGGCCTCGCCTGAAGCTTTCTTT. It encodes CASSLLGGASPEAFF.

The genes are TRBV28 and TRBJ2-3; 11 bases are shared with TRBD1. The CDR3 is 16 amino acids. From germline, CDR1 is MDHEN and CDR2 SYDVKM. With V trimmed by 5 bases and J by 3 bases, 7 bases remained unmatched. The CDR3 sequence: CASSTAGTGGTDTQYF. In nucleotides, the CDR3 is TGTGCCAGCAGTACAGCCGGGACAGGGGGTACAGATACGCAGTATTTT.